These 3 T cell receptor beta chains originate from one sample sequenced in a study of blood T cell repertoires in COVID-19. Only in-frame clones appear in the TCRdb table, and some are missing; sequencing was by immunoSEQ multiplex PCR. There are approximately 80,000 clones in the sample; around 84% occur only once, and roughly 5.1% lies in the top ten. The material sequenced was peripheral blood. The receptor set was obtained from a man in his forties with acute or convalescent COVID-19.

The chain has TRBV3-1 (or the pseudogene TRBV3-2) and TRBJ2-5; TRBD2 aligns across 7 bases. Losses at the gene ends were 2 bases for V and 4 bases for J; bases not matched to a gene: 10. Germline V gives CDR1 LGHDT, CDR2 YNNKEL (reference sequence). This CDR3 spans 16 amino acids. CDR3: CASSQYSGDPPETQYF. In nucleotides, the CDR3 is TGTGCCAGCAGCCAATACAGCGGGGACCCCCCAGAGACCCAGTACTTC.

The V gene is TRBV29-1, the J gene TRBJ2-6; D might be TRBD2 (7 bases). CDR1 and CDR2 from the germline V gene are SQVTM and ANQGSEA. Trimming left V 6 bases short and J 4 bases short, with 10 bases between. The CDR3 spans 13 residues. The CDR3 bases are TGCAGCGTGGGGGGGGCCGGGGCCAACGTCCTGACTTTC. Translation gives CSVGGAGANVLTF.

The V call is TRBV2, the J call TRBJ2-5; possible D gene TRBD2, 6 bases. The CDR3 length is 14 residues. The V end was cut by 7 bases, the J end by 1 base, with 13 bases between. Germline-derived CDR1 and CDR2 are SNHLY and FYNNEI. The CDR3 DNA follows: TGTGCCAGCAAGGAGGGGTTCGTCCAAGAGACCCAGTACTTC. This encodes CASKEGFVQETQYF.